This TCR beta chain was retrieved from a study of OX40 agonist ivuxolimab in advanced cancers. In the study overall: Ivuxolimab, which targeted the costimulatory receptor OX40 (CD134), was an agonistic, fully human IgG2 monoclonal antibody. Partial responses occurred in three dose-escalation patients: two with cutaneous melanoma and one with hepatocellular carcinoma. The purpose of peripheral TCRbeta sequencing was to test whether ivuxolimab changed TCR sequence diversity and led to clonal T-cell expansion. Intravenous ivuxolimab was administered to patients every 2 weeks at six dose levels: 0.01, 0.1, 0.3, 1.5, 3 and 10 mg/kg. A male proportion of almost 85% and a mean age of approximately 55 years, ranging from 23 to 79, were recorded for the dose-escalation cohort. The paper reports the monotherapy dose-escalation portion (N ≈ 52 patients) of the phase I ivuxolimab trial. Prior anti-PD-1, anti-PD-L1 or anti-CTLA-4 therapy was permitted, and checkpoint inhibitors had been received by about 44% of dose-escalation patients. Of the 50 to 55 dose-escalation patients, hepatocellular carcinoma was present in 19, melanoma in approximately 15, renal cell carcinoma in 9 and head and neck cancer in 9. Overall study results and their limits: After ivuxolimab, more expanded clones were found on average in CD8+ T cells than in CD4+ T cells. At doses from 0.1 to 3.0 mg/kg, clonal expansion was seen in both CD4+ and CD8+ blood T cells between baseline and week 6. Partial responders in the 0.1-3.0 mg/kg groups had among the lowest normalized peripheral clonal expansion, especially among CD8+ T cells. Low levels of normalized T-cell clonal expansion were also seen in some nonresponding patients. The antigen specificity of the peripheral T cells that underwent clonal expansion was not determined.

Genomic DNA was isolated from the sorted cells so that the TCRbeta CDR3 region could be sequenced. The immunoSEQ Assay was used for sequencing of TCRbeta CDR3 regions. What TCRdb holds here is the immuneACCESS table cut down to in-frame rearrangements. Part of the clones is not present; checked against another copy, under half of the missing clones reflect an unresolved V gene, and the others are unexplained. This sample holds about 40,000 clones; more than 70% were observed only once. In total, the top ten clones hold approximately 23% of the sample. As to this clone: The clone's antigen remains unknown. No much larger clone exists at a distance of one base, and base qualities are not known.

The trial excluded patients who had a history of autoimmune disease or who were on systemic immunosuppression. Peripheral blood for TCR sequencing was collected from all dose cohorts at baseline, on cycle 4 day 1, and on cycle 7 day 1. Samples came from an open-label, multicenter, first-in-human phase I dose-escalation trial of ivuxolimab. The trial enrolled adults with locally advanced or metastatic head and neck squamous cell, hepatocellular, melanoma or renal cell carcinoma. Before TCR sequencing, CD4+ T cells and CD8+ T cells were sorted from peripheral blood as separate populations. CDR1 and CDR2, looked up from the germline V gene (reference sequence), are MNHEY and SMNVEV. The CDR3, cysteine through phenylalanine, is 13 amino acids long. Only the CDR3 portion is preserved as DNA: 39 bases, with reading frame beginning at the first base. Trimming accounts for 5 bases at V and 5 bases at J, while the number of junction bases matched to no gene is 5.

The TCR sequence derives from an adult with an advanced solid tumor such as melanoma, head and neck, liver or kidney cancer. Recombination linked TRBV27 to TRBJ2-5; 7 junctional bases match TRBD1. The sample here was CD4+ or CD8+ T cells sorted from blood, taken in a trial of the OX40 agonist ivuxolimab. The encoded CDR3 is CASSMTGHETQYF. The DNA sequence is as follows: TGTGCCAGCAGTATGACAGGGCACGAGACCCAGTACTTC.